The clone carrying this T cell receptor beta chain was detected only once. Per the original data handling: It was from reference gene primer amplification that nucleated cell counts were estimated. Measured with immunoSEQ multiplex PCR; TCRdb has only the in-frame clones, and not every one. The DNA gave D and trimming, while V, J and clone size come from that table. The data contain about 200,000 clones, around 92% of them singletons. The data derive from a study of blood T cell repertoires in COVID-19. For the study at large: PBMCs, B-cell-depleted T cells, or T cells provided the cDNA or gDNA that made up the material.

This CDR3 contains 16 residues. Germline V gene sequence: CDR1 SGHAT, CDR2 FQNNGV. V lost 4 bases to trimming and J lost 3 bases; unmatched junction nucleotides: 10. The cohort comprised adults aged roughly 18 to 95 years residing in approximately 25 US areas. Cohort allocation depended upon clinical history that participants reported. What was sequenced was PBMCs or T cells enriched from blood (not recorded which). V is TRBV11-2 and J is TRBJ2-3, with 7 bases that match TRBD1. The source of this sequence is a woman in her 30s with acute COVID-19. Here the CDR3 reads CASSSQGNTFTDTQYF. In nucleotides, the CDR3 is TGTGCCAGCAGCTCACAGGGGAATACGTTTACAGATACGCAGTATTTT. The full variable domain, rest sourced from reference TRBV11-2 and TRBJ2-3, is EAGVAQSPRYKIIEKRQSVAFWCNPISGHATLYWYQQILGQGPKLLIQFQNNGVVDDSQLPKDRFSAERLKGVDSTLKIQPAKLEDSAVYLCASSSQGNTFTDTQYFGPGTRLTVL.